This T cell receptor (beta chain) comes out of a study of T cell responses to AZD1222 COVID-19 vaccine. The germline V and J ends were trimmed by 2 bases and 3 bases, with 16 bases remaining between them. Germline CDR1 and CDR2: MDHEN and SYDVKM. There are 16 residues in the CDR3. Some clones are missing from TCRdb's copy, which holds only in-frame ones; the method was immunoSEQ multiplex PCR. Among 140,000 to 150,000 clones listed, approximately 90% were seen once. With respect to this clone: Its antigen is unidentified.

Study results and limitations: Nearly half of spike-specific TCRs reportedly go after variant regions that carry no mutations. Mapped onto spike, vaccine-associated CD4 TCRs spanned it and were dominant at 160-218 and 743-854. Donors in the cohort were predominantly white British and more often female, and clonal diversity was possibly underestimated.

The source material was peripheral blood, sampled on day 0 of AZD1222 vaccination. This chain links TRBV28 with TRBJ1-1; the D gene is possibly TRBD1 (5 bases). This TCR derives from an adult in good health. As DNA, the CDR3 is TGTGCCAGCAGTTTAACAACGTATCAGGGCCACACTGAAGCTTTCTTT. Its protein product is CASSLTTYQGHTEAFF.